Following are 10 T cell receptor beta chains from one sample sequenced in a study of cytomegalovirus exposure and HLA in healthy donors. PCR involved 60 Vbeta and 13 Jbeta primers. Repertoires were generated with immunoSEQ multiplex PCR, while TCRdb's copy carries only in-frame clones and drops some. The sample lists 150,000 to 200,000 clones, about 85% seen once, with approximately 0.36% in the top ten. The sample taken for sequencing was PBMCs. Receptor source: a male donor in good health and CMV-seropositive.

This rearrangement joins TRBV19 to TRBJ1-5, with a possible D match to TRBD1 (6 bases). The germline gives CDR1 LNHDA, CDR2 SQIVND (reference sequence). The CDR3 loop spans 15 amino acids. V lost 1 base, J lost 5 bases, and 12 bases lay in between. DNA of the CDR3: TGTGCCAGTAGTATAGGAGGGGGTTTGGATCAGCCCCAGCATTTT. It translates to CASSIGGGLDQPQHF.

The chain recombines TRBV11-3 with TRBJ1-5; D is possibly TRBD1 (5 bases). V lost 5 bases and J 6 bases, leaving 17 bases between the germline ends. This CDR3 is 15 amino acids long. CDR1 and CDR2 from the germline V gene are SGHNT and YENEEA. The CDR3 DNA sequence: TGTGCCAGCAGCGAAAGTCGGGGGTCGCGTCAGCCCCAGCATTTT. Amino acids: CASSESRGSRQPQHF.

The chain employs TRBV30 and TRBJ2-5; 8 bases are shared with TRBD2. Looked up from germline, CDR1 is GTSNPN and CDR2 is SVGIG (reference sequence). The CDR3 covers 17 residues. The junction had 16 bases not matched to a gene; V was cut back by 5 bases and J by 2 bases. Here the CDR3 DNA reads TGTGCCTGGGGGGGGAAGCAGCGGGAGAAAGGACAAGAGACCCAGTACTTC. Amino acids: CAWGGKQREKGQETQYF.

The chain employs TRBV7-2 and TRBJ2-1; D perhaps matches TRBD2 (7 bases). Germline V gene lookup returns CDR1 SGHTA and CDR2 FQGNSA. V lost 1 base and J 7 bases, leaving 17 bases between the germline ends. The CDR3 length is 16 residues. The CDR3, as DNA: TGTGCCAGCAGCTTAGGTCGCCGGGGGGCGACAAATGAGCAGTTCTTC. Encoded protein: CASSLGRRGATNEQFF.

This chain links TRBV19 with TRBJ2-3; a weak D match, TRBD1 (6 bases). The CDR3 extends over 16 amino acids. CDR1 and CDR2 (germline): LNHDA, SQIVND (reference sequence). Deletions cut 3 bases from V and 4 bases from J, with 17 bases between. DNA of the CDR3: TGTGCCAGTAGTATGGCCCCAGGGCAGGGGCCAGATACGCAGTATTTT. Encoded protein: CASSMAPGQGPDTQYF. Complete variable domain (other parts from reference TRBV19 and TRBJ2-3): DGGITQSPKYLFRKEGQNVTLSCEQNLNHDAMYWYRQDPGQGLRLIYYSQIVNDFQKGDIAEGYSVSREKKESFPLTVTSAQKNPTAFYLCASSMAPGQGPDTQYFGPGTRLTVL.

This chain uses TRBV6-5 with TRBJ1-2, with D uncertain. The CDR3 is made up of 14 amino acids. Trimming cost V 0 bases and J 6 bases, with 11 bases left between them. The germline V gene has CDR1 MNHEY and CDR2 SVGAGI. DNA for the CDR3: TGTGCCAGCAGTTACTCCCACAGCGGTGATGGCTACACCTTC. It encodes CASSYSHSGDGYTF.

In its sample, this clone was seen once. The CDR3 here is CASSADRFGYTF. In DNA, the CDR3 is TGTGCCAGCAGTGCGGACAGGTTCGGCTACACCTTC. The rearrangement uses TRBV28 and TRBJ1-2; 7 bases line up with TRBD1. Germline assignment: CDR1 MDHEN and CDR2 SYDVKM. This CDR3 region has 12 residues. J lost 8 bases, V lost 5 bases, and 5 bases had no gene match.

The CDR3 spells CASSLVPGQGRYQETQYF. The CDR3 nucleotides read TGCGCCAGCAGCTTGGTCCCGGGACAGGGTCGGTACCAAGAGACCCAGTACTTC. The chain uses TRBV5-1 and TRBJ2-5; TRBD1 agrees at 9 bases. V trimming: 0 bases; J trimming: 0 bases; junction bases outside the gene matches: 9. This CDR3 contains 18 residues. CDR1 is SGHRS, CDR2 YFSETQ, per germline.

In this sample, this clone turned up once. The genes are TRBV6-6 and TRBJ2-3; D perhaps matches TRBD1 (6 bases). Germline CDR1 reads MNHNY; CDR2 reads SVGAGI (reference sequence). V lost 7 bases to trimming and J lost 4 bases, with 15 bases between them. The CDR3 is made up of 14 amino acids. CDR3 in DNA: TGTGCCAGCATTGACAGGTCTCGCTCAGATACGCAGTATTTT. Protein sequence: CASIDRSRSDTQYF.

The V and J genes are TRBV30 and TRBJ2-1; TRBD2 matches 10 bases. Germline loops: CDR1 GTSNPN, CDR2 SVGIG (reference sequence). Unmatched junction bases numbered 2, after V lost 4 bases and J lost 5 bases. The CDR3 contains 13 residues. The CDR3 coding sequence is TGTGCCTGGACTAGCGGGAGCAACAATGAGCAGTTCTTC. This sequence encodes CAWTSGSNNEQFF.